The 26 T cell receptor beta chains presented below share a single source sample, sequenced in a study of T-cell reconstitution after alpha-beta-depleted transplantation in children. Preparation of the TCRbeta library used unique molecular identifiers. TCRdb used MiXCR to reprocess the PCR reads, holding one entry per CDR3 protein. The sample holds about 590,000 distinct CDR3 sequences; roughly 13% are singletons and the top ten take about 2.2%. The specimen comprised PBMCs, mostly from graft donor cells, sampled 360 days after TCRalphabeta/CD19-depleted stem cell transplant. Receptor source: a male patient younger than 18 who had a stem cell transplant for acute myeloid leukemia, so the T cells may come from the graft donor.

This clonotype was found a few times. The chain recombines TRBV28 with TRBJ1-2, with D hard to call. V lost 1 base and J 8 bases, leaving 14 bases between the germline ends. Per germline, CDR1 MDHEN and CDR2 SYDVKM. This CDR3 is built from 14 residues. Here the CDR3 DNA reads TGTGCCAGCAGTTTATTAAGGTTGGAGGGAGGCTACACCTTC. Translating it yields CASSLLRLEGGYTF.

This clonotype was seen only a few times. V usage is TRBV7-9 and J usage is TRBJ2-7; perhaps TRBD2 as D (5 bases). Germline loops: CDR1 SEHNR, CDR2 FQNEAQ (reference sequence). V gave up 5 bases and J gave up 2 bases, with 13 bases separating them. The CDR3 loop spans 14 amino acids. The DNA for the CDR3 is TGTGCCAGCAGCGAGCGACTACGGCCCTACGAGCAGTACTTC. Protein sequence: CASSERLRPYEQYF.

This clonotype was recorded at least ten times. The rearrangement links TRBV25-1 to TRBJ2-1; maybe TRBD1 (6 bases). V shed 3 bases and J shed 0 bases, with 12 bases lying between them. This CDR3 is 16 amino acids long. Germline V CDR1 and CDR2: MGHDK, SYGVNS. CDR3 nucleotide sequence: TGTGCCAGCAGTGATGCAGGGGTAGACTCCTACAATGAGCAGTTCTTC. It yields the protein CASSDAGVDSYNEQFF. The full variable domain, its missing parts supplied by reference TRBV25-1 and TRBJ2-1, is EADIYQTPRYLVIGTGKKITLECSQTMGHDKMYWYQQDPGMELHLIHYSYGVNSTEKGDLSSESTVSRIRTEHFPLTLESARPSHTSQYLCASSDAGVDSYNEQFFGPGTRLTVL.

This clonotype was seen more than once but under ten times. CDR3 in DNA: TGTGCCAGCAGCCCCCGGAATAGCGGGAGGGCCAGCGAGCAGTACTTC. Amino acids: CASSPRNSGRASEQYF. The V and J genes are TRBV7-9 and TRBJ2-7; TRBD2 matches at 11 bases. The CDR3 runs to 16 residues. The germline gives CDR1 SEHNR, CDR2 FQNEAQ (reference sequence). The trim removed 5 bases at V and 6 bases at J, leaving 12 bases unmatched.

The table lists this clonotype with a few counts. The V call is TRBV30, the J call TRBJ2-7, with no clear D. The V gene's germline CDR1 is GTSNPN and CDR2 SVGIG (reference sequence). This CDR3 has 12 residues. Deletions cut 0 bases from V and 2 bases from J, with 5 bases between. In nucleotides, the CDR3 is TGTGCCTGGAGTGTCCAGGCCTACGAGCAGTACTTC. This sequence encodes CAWSVQAYEQYF.

This CDR3 reads CSVSVRETQYF. The CDR3 DNA sequence: TGCAGTGTTAGTGTCCGAGAGACCCAGTACTTC. V gene TRBV20-1 combines with J gene TRBJ2-5; unclear D gene. The germline V gene encodes CDR1 DFQATT and CDR2 SNEGSKA (reference sequence). This CDR3 has 11 amino acids. Deletions cut 7 bases from V and 4 bases from J, with 10 bases between.

This clonotype was counted between two and nine times. The chain employs TRBV11-2 and TRBJ2-7, with TRBD1 matching over 8 bases. The V and J ends lost 3 bases and 5 bases, in that order; junction bases with no gene match: 15. The CDR3 totals 17 residues. Germline assignment: CDR1 SGHAT and CDR2 FQNNGV. CDR3 residues: CASSLLTVRQGADEQYF. DNA for the CDR3: TGTGCCAGCAGCTTGCTTACGGTCCGGCAGGGGGCCGACGAGCAGTACTTC.

This clonotype appeared a few times. Written as DNA, the CDR3 is TGCAGTGCTCGTAGCCCCGGGGAGCTGTTTTTT. Its translation: CSARSPGELFF. The chain recombines TRBV20-1 with TRBJ2-2; D not certain. Germline V CDR1 and CDR2: DFQATT, SNEGSKA (reference sequence). CDR3 length equals 11 residues. V was shortened by 5 bases and J by 6 bases, with 7 bases between the two germline ends.

This clonotype showed up many times. The chain joins TRBV9 to TRBJ2-7; TRBD2 matches 11 bases. Trimming cost V 0 bases and J 3 bases; bases outside gene matches: 5. This CDR3 has 16 amino acids. Germline V lookup: CDR1 SGDLS, CDR2 YYNGEE. The CDR3 here is CASSVEGTSGYYEQYF. The CDR3 DNA is TGTGCCAGCAGCGTAGAGGGGACTAGCGGTTACTACGAGCAGTACTTC. The whole variable domain, remainder taken from reference TRBV9 and TRBJ2-7, is DSGVTQTPKHLITATGQRVTLRCSPRSGDLSVYWYQQSLDQGLQFLIQYYNGEERAKGNILERFSAQQFPDLHSELNLSSLELGDSALYFCASSVEGTSGYYEQYFGPGTRLTVT.

This clonotype was found a few times. V and J are TRBV20-1 and TRBJ2-7; D is perhaps TRBD1 (7 bases). Between the trimmed V and J ends, which lost 1 base and 7 bases, there was a span of 26 bases. Germline loops: CDR1 DFQATT, CDR2 SNEGSKA (reference sequence). The CDR3 consists of 17 residues. Written as DNA, the CDR3 is TGCAGTGCTAGAGTCCCACGCGGGACAGTGATCCGCGGGGAGCAGTACTTC. It yields the protein CSARVPRGTVIRGEQYF.

The table lists this clonotype with a few counts. The rearrangement uses TRBV11-2 and TRBJ1-3; no clear D. Deletions cut 0 bases from V and 0 bases from J, with 15 bases between. The CDR3 is 18 amino acids. Germline CDR1 is SGHAT and CDR2 is FQNNGV. The CDR3: CASSLDRPHISSGNTIYF. The CDR3 DNA follows: TGTGCCAGCAGCTTAGACAGACCCCACATTAGCTCTGGAAACACCATATATTTT.

In its sample, this clonotype was seen a few times. As DNA, the CDR3 is TGCAGCGTTGTATCCGGCTCTGGAAACACCATATATTTT. Its protein product is CSVVSGSGNTIYF. J is TRBJ1-3 and V is TRBV29-1; D uncertain. The CDR3 covers 13 residues. Trimming took off 4 bases at V and 0 bases at J, with 7 bases between the two ends. Germline CDR1 is SQVTM and CDR2 is ANQGSEA.

This clonotype was seen at least ten times. An end of the junction differs from the germline gene, which may be a read error. The genes are TRBV5-1 and TRBJ2-7, with 10 bases identical to TRBD2. The germline CDR1 and CDR2 sequences are SGHRS and YFSETQ. The CDR3 runs 15 residues. The CDR3 region is CASSLRLAGSYEQYF. CDR3 DNA sequence: TGTGCCAGCAGCCTACGACTAGCGGGCTCCTACGAGCAGTACTTC.

CDR3 in amino acids: CASSLFGTVNGYTF. CDR3 nucleotides: TGTGCCAGCAGCTTATTCGGGACAGTGAATGGCTACACCTTC. This chain links TRBV7-2 with TRBJ1-2; TRBD1 agrees at 7 bases. The CDR3 has 14 amino acids. Germline V gives CDR1 SGHTA, CDR2 FQGNSA. V shed 2 bases and J 6 bases; nucleotides not matched to a gene: 6.

This clonotype has only a few counts. J is TRBJ2-7 and V is TRBV29-1; 12 bases match TRBD2. The CDR3 length is 13 residues. Germline-derived CDR1 and CDR2 are SQVTM and ANQGSEA. After removal of 7 bases from V and 3 bases from J, the junction contained 4 bases not matched to a gene. CDR3 coding DNA: TGCAGCGCCCAGGGACTAGCGGGCTACGAGCAGTACTTC. Amino acid sequence: CSAQGLAGYEQYF.

This clonotype turned up a few times. The chain employs TRBV29-1 and TRBJ2-1; TRBD2 matches 9 bases. V was clipped by 4 bases and J by 3 bases; unmatched bases: 4. This CDR3 contains 14 residues. The germline V gene encodes CDR1 SQVTM and CDR2 ANQGSEA. This chain's CDR3 is CSVVGGRVYNEQFF. In DNA form, the CDR3 reads TGCAGCGTTGTGGGCGGGAGGGTCTACAATGAGCAGTTCTTC.

This rearrangement joins TRBV12-3 or TRBV12-4 to TRBJ2-7; D call uncertain. The CDR3 extends over 14 amino acids. V dropped 6 bases and J dropped 0 bases, with 12 bases sitting between them. CDR3 in DNA: TGTGCCAGCAGCATCGACTTTAGCTCCTACGAGCAGTACTTC. Encoded protein: CASSIDFSSYEQYF.

This clonotype has just a few counts. This rearrangement joins TRBV7-2 to TRBJ2-1; TRBD2 is a possible D gene (5 bases). The CDR3 spans 16 residues. Germline V gives CDR1 SGHTA, CDR2 FQGNSA. V was cut by 1 base and J by 1 base, with 11 bases left in between. CDR3 residues: CASSLVAGTSYNEQFF. In DNA form, the CDR3 reads TGTGCCAGCAGCTTAGTCGCGGGCACTTCCTACAATGAGCAGTTCTTC. The variable domain in full, completed from reference TRBV7-2 and TRBJ2-1, reads GAGVSQSPSNKVTEKGKDVELRCDPISGHTALYWYRQSLGQGLEFLIYFQGNSAPDKSGLPSDRFSAERTGGSVSTLTIQRTQQEDSAVYLCASSLVAGTSYNEQFFGPGTRLTVL.

This clonotype was observed a few times. The chain is built from TRBV20-1 and TRBJ2-1; 12 nucleotides line up with TRBD2. The junction had 10 bases not matched to a gene; V was cut back by 3 bases and J by 4 bases. The CDR3 extends over 17 amino acids. Germline V gene lookup returns CDR1 DFQATT and CDR2 SNEGSKA (reference sequence). Written as DNA, the CDR3 is TGCAGTGCTAGCCTAGCGGGAGGGCCTCTCTCTTACAATGAGCAGTTCTTC. It specifies CSASLAGGPLSYNEQFF.

The sample holds a few counts of this clonotype. The chain couples TRBV7-3 to TRBJ2-5; 10 bases are shared with TRBD2. This CDR3 has 15 residues. V lost 3 bases, J lost 5 bases, and 6 bases stayed unmatched. CDR1 SGHTA and CDR2 FQGTGA come from the germline V gene. In nucleotides, the CDR3 is TGTGCCAGCAGCTTGCTAGCGGGAGAGTGGGAGACCCAGTACTTC. It translates to CASSLLAGEWETQYF.

This clonotype was seen ten or more times. The chain joins TRBV20-1 to TRBJ2-3, with TRBD2 as a possible D gene (5 bases). The CDR3 runs 16 residues. The germline CDR1 and CDR2 sequences are DFQATT and SNEGSKA (reference sequence). V dropped 0 bases and J dropped 4 bases, with 17 bases sitting between them. The CDR3 reads CSARDVRANRPDTQYF. CDR3 in DNA: TGCAGTGCTAGAGATGTGAGGGCGAATCGTCCAGATACGCAGTATTTT.

This clonotype was seen at least ten times. The chain links TRBV28 to TRBJ1-4; perhaps TRBD1 as D (6 bases). Trimming left V 5 bases short and J 2 bases short, with 18 bases between. The CDR3 extends over 17 amino acids. Germline assignment: CDR1 MDHEN and CDR2 SYDVKM. DNA of the CDR3: TGTGCCAGCAGTCTCAGGGGCCTGCCACCCACTAATGAAAAACTGTTTTTT. Protein product: CASSLRGLPPTNEKLFF.

The chain combines TRBV5-1 with TRBJ2-7; maybe TRBD2 (6 bases). CDR1 is SGHRS, CDR2 YFSETQ, per germline. V lost 2 bases and J 0 bases, leaving 24 bases between the germline ends. The CDR3 contains 19 residues. The chain's CDR3 is CASSFLDRRAGRSSYEQYF. The CDR3 DNA is TGCGCCAGCAGCTTTTTAGACAGACGCGCGGGAAGGAGCTCCTACGAGCAGTACTTC.

This clonotype has a handful of counts. The V and J genes are TRBV28 and TRBJ1-4; no definite D call. The CDR3 spans 13 residues. The germline V gene has CDR1 MDHEN and CDR2 SYDVKM. V was shortened by 3 bases and J by 14 bases, with 16 bases between the two germline ends. The CDR3 DNA follows: TGTGCCAGCAGTTTTGAGGAAATGAAAAGGCTGTTTTTT. Protein sequence: CASSFEEMKRLFF.

The V and J genes are TRBV12-3 or TRBV12-4 and TRBJ2-1; 9 bases fit TRBD2. V was pared by 5 bases and J by 12 bases, with 8 bases of the junction left unmatched. The CDR3 is 13 residues long. CDR3 amino acids: CASSDPGLAAQFF. As DNA, the CDR3 is TGTGCCAGCAGTGACCCGGGACTAGCTGCGCAGTTCTTC.

This chain joins TRBV15 and TRBJ2-5; D remains ambiguous. From germline, CDR1 is LNHNV and CDR2 YYDKDF (reference sequence). This CDR3 region has 13 residues. Trimming left V 0 bases short and J 4 bases short, with 6 bases between. CDR3 loop: CATSREPRETQYF. CDR3 DNA: TGTGCCACCAGCAGAGAACCCCGAGAGACCCAGTACTTC.